This record covers a single TCR beta chain. These data come from a study of shared clonotypes between healthy human individuals. Background on the study: Aged 18 to 49, the donors were two women and a few men.

Naive-designated CD8 cells lacked CD45RO, were positively enriched for CCR7, and omitted terminally differentiated effector memory CD45RA+ cells. The assay ran at deep level. The method was immunoSEQ multiplex PCR; TCRdb's version includes in-frame clones alone and lacks a portion of them. The repertoire includes about 610,000 clones, approximately 96% of them detected once, and around 0.1% sits in the top ten. CDR3 length: 12 amino acids. V was trimmed by 0 bases and J by 5 bases, leaving 5 bases between them. Germline loops: CDR1 LNHNV, CDR2 YYDKDF (reference sequence). Material: naive CD8+ T cells sorted from blood. This sequence joins TRBV15 and TRBJ2-7; no firm D call. This TCR derives from a woman in her 30s in good health. The CDR3 DNA reads TGTGCCACCAGCAGAGATGGCCACGAGCAGTACTTC. It specifies CATSRDGHEQYF.